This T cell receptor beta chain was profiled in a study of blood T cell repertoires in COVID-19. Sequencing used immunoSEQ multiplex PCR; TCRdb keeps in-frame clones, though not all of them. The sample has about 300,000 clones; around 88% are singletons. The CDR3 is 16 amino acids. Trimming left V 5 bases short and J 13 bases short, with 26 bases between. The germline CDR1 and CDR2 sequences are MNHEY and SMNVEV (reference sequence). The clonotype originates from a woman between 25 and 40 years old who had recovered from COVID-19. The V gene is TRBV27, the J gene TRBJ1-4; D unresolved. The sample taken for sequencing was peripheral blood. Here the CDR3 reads CASSPSGGEIMKILFF. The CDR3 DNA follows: TGTGCCAGCAGTCCATCAGGTGGCGAAATAATGAAAATACTGTTTTTT. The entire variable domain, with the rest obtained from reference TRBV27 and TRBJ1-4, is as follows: EAQVTQNPRYLITVTGKKLTVTCSQNMNHEYMSWYRQDPGLGLRQIYYSMNVEVTDKGDVPEGYKVSRKEKRNFPLILESPSPNQTSLYFCASSPSGGEIMKILFFGSGTQLSVL.